This entry concerns a single T cell receptor (beta chain). What it recognizes is unknown. This CDR3 has 11 amino acids. V lost 1 base, J lost 7 bases, and 5 bases lay in between. Looked up from germline, CDR1 is DFQATT and CDR2 is SNEGSKA (reference sequence). These data are taken from a study of cytomegalovirus exposure and HLA in healthy donors. Findings and caveats of the study: Most likely, a cluster of highly shared sequence variants arose as a sequencing artifact.

In the PCR, 60 Vbeta and 13 Jbeta primers were used. The method was immunoSEQ multiplex PCR; TCRdb's version includes in-frame clones alone and lacks a portion of them. Among about 120,000 clones listed, over 80% were seen once. The V call is TRBV20-1, the J call TRBJ2-1; no definite D call. The sample taken for sequencing was PBMCs. The receptor's source is a man aged 25-45 years in good health and CMV-seronegative. The CDR3 DNA is TGCAGTGCTAGAGCTATGAATGAGCAGTTCTTC. Amino acid sequence: CSARAMNEQFF.